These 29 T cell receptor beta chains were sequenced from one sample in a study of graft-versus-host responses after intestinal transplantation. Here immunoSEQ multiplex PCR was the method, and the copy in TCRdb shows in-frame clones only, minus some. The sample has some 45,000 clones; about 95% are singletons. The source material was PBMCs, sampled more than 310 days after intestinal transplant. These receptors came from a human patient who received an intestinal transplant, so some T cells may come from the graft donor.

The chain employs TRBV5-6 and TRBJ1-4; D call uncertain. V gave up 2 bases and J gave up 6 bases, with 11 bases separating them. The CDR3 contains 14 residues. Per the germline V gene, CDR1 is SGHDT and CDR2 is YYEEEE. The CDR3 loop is CASSFGRGYEKLFF. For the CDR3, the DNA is TGTGCCAGCAGCTTCGGACGAGGGTATGAAAAACTGTTTTTT.

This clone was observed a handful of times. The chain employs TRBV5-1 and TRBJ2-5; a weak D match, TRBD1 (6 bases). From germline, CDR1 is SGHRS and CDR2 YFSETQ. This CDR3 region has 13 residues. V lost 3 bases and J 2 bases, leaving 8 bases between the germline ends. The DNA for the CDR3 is TGCGCCAGCAGCTACGGACAGCAAGAGACCCAGTACTTC. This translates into CASSYGQQETQYF.

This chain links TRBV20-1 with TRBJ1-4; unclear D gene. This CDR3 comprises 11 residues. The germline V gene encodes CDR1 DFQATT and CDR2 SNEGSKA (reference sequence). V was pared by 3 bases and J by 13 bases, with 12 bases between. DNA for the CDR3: TGCAGTGCTAGGGTAAACGGGAGACTGTTTTTT. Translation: CSARVNGRLFF.

CDR3 residues: CASGLVRGGVRDEQYF. The CDR3 bases are TGTGCTAGTGGTTTGGTAAGAGGCGGGGTACGGGACGAGCAGTACTTC. The chain joins TRBV12-5 to TRBJ2-7; D perhaps matches TRBD2 (6 bases). V was clipped by 0 bases and J by 5 bases, with 17 bases between them. Germline values: CDR1 LGHNT, CDR2 FRNRAP. The CDR3 runs 16 residues.

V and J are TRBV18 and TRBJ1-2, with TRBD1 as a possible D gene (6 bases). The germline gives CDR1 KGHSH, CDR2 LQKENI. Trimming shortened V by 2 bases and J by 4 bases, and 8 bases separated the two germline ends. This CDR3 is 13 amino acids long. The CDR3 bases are TGTGCCAGCTCACCAGACAGGTCCTATGGCTACACCTTC. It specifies CASSPDRSYGYTF. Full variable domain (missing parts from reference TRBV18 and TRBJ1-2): NAGVMQNPRHLVRRRGQEARLRCSPMKGHSHVYWYRQLPEEGLKFMVYLQKENIIDESGMPKERFSAEFPKEGPSILRIQQVVRGDSAAYFCASSPDRSYGYTFGSGTRLTVV.

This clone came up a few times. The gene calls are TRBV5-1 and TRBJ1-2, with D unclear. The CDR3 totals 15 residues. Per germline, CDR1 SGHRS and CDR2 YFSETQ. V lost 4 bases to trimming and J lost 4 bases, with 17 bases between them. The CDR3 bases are TGCGCCAGCAGCCCGGGTGGCCGAACCGTCTATGGCTACACCTTC. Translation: CASSPGGRTVYGYTF.

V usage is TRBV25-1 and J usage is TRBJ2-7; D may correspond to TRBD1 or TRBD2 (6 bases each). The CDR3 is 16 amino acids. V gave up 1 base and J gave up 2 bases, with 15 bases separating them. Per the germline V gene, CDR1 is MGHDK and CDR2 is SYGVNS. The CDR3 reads CASSEWSGGPAYEQYF. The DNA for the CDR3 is TGTGCCAGCAGTGAATGGTCTGGGGGGCCGGCCTACGAGCAGTACTTC.

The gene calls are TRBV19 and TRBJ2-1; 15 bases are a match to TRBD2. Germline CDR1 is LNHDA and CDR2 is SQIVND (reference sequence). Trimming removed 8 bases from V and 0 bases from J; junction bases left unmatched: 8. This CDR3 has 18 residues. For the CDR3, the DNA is TGTGCCAGTCGGGGACTAGCGGGGGGCCGGACCTCCTACAATGAGCAGTTCTTC. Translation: CASRGLAGGRTSYNEQFF.

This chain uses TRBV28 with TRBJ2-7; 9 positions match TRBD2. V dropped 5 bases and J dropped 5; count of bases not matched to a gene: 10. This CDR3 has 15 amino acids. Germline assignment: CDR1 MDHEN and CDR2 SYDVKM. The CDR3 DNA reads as TGTGCCAGCAGTGGCCTCAGGCGGGAGGGCCACGAGCAGTACTTC. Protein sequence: CASSGLRREGHEQYF.

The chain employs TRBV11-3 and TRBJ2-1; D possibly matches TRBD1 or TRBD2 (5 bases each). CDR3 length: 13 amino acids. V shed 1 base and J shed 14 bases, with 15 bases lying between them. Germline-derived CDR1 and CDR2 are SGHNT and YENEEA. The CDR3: CASSLVRGSREFF. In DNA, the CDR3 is TGTGCCAGCAGCTTAGTGAGGGGCTCCAGGGAGTTCTTC.

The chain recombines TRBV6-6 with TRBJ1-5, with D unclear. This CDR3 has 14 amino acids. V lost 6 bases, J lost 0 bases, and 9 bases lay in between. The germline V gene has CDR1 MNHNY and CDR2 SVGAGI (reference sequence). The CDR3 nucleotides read TGTGCCAGCAGCGTTACCTATAGCAATCAGCCCCAGCATTTT. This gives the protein CASSVTYSNQPQHF.

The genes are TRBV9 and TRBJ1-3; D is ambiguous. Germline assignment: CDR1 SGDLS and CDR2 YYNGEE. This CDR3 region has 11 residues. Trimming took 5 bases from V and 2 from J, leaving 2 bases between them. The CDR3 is CASRTGNTIYF. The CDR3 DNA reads TGTGCCAGCAGGACTGGAAACACCATATATTTT.

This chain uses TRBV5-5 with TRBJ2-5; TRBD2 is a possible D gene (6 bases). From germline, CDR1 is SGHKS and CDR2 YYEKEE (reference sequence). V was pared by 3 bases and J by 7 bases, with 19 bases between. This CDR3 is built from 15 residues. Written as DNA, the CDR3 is TGTGCCAGCAGCTCTGAGTCTCGGACTAAGGGGACCCAGTACTTC. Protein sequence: CASSSESRTKGTQYF.

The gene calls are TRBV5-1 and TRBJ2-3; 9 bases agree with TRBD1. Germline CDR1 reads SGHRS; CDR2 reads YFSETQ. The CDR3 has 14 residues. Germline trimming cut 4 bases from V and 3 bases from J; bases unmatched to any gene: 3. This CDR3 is CASSKGQGTDTQYF. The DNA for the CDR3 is TGCGCCAGCAGCAAAGGACAGGGGACAGATACGCAGTATTTT.

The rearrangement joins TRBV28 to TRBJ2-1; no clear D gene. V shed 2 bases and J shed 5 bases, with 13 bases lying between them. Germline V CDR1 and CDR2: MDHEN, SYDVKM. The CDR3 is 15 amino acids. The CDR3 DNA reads TGTGCCAGCAGTTTAGTGAAAAGGGAACACAATGAGCAGTTCTTC. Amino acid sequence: CASSLVKREHNEQFF.

The CDR3 nucleotides read TGCAGCGTTGAGGGGACAGGGTCTTCCTACTACGAGCAGTACTTC. Translating gives CSVEGTGSSYYEQYF. This chain uses TRBV29-1 with TRBJ2-7, with 9 bases aligning to TRBD1. Trimming at V came to 3 bases and at J to 3 bases, leaving 9 bases not matched to a gene. Germline V gives CDR1 SQVTM, CDR2 ANQGSEA. The CDR3 totals 15 residues.

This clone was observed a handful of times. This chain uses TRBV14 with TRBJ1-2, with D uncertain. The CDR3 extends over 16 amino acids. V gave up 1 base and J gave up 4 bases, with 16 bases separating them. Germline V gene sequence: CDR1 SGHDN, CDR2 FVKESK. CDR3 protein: CASSQVRYGEGYGYTF. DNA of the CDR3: TGTGCCAGCAGCCAAGTTCGATATGGGGAGGGCTATGGCTACACCTTC.

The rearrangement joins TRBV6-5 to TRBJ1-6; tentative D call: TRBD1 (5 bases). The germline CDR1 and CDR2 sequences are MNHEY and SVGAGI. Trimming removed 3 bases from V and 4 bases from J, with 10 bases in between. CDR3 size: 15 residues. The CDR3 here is CASSYGAHYNSPLHF. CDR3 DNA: TGTGCCAGCAGTTATGGGGCCCATTATAATTCACCCCTCCACTTT.

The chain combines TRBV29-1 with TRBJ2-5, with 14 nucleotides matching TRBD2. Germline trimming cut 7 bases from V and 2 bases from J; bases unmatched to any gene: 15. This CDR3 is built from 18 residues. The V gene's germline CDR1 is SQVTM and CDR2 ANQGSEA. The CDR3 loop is CSADGTSGRGGWQETQYF. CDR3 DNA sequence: TGCAGCGCCGACGGGACTAGCGGGAGAGGTGGGTGGCAAGAGACCCAGTACTTC.

Here the CDR3 reads CATRDSLTDTQYF. For the CDR3, the DNA is TGTGCCACCCGGGACTCCCTCACAGATACGCAGTATTTT. V and J are TRBV15 and TRBJ2-3; the D gene is possibly TRBD2 (6 bases). CDR1 is LNHNV and CDR2 is YYDKDF in the germline V gene (reference sequence). The CDR3 is made up of 13 amino acids. Between the trimmed V and J ends, which lost 8 bases and 2 bases, there was a span of 11 bases. Full variable domain (missing parts from reference TRBV15 and TRBJ2-3): DAMVIQNPRYQVTQFGKPVTLSCSQTLNHNVMYWYQQKSSQAPKLLFHYYDKDFNNEADTPDNFQSRRPNTSFCFLDIRSPGLGDTAMYLCATRDSLTDTQYFGPGTRLTVL.

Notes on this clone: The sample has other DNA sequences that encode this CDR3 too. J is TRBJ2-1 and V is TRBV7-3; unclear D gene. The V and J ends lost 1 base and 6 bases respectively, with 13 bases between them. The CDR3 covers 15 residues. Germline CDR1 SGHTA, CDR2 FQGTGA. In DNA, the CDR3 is TGTGCCAGCAGCTTAAGGCCCACCTGGGGCAATGAGCAGTTCTTC. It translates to CASSLRPTWGNEQFF.

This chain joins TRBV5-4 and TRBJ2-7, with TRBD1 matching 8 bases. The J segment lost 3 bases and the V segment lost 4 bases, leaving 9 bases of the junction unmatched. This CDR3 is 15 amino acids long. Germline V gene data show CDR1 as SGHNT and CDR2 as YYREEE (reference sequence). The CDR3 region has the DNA TGTGCCAGCAGCGGAAGGACAGGGCGGGACTACGAGCAGTACTTC. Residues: CASSGRTGRDYEQYF.

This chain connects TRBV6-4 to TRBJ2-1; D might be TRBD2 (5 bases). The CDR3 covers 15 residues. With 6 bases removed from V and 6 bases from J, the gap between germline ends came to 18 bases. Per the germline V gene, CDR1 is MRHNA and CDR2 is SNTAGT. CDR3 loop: CASRPRGLRGNEQFF. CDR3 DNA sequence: TGTGCCAGCAGACCCCGGGGTCTTCGGGGCAATGAGCAGTTCTTC.

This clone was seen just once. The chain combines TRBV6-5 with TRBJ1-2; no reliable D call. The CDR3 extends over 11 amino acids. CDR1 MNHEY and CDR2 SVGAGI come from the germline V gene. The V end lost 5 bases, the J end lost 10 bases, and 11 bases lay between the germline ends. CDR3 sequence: CASSEALTYTF. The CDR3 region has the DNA TGTGCCAGCAGTGAAGCGCTCACCTACACCTTC.

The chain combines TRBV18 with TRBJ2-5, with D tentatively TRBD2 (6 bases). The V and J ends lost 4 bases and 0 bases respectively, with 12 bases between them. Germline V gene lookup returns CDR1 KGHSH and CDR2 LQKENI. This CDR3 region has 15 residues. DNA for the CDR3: TGTGCCAGCTCACGAGGAGGGGCTTACCAAGAGACCCAGTACTTC. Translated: CASSRGGAYQETQYF.

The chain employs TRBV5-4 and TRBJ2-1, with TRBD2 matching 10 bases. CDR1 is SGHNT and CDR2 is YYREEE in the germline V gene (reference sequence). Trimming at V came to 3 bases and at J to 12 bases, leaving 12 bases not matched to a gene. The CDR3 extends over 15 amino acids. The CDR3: CASSSLAGGLDGQFF. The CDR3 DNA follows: TGTGCCAGCAGCTCTTTAGCGGGGGGATTAGATGGGCAGTTCTTC.

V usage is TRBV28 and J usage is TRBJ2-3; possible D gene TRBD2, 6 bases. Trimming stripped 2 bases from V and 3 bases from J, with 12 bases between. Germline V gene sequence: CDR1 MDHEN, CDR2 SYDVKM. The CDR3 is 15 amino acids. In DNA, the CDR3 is TGTGCCAGCAGTTTAGGGGGAGGCGGAACAGATACGCAGTATTTT. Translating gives CASSLGGGGTDTQYF.

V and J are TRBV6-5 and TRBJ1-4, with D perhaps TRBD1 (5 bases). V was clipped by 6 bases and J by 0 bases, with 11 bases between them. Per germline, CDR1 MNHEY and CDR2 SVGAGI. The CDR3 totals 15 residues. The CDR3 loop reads CASSGVGATNEKLFF. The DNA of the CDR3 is TGTGCCAGCAGCGGCGTGGGGGCAACTAATGAAAAACTGTTTTTT.

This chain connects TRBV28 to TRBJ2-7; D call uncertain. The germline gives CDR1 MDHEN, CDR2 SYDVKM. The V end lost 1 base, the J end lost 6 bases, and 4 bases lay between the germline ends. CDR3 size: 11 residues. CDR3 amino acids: CASSLFSEQYF. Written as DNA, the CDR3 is TGTGCCAGCAGTTTATTCTCCGAGCAGTACTTC.